The 10 T cell receptor beta chains below come from one sample, sequenced in a study of T cell changes during pregnancy in multiple sclerosis. TCRdb's table, derived via immunoSEQ multiplex PCR, lists solely in-frame clones and lacks some. The sample yields fewer than 110,000 clones, 91% seen once. Here the sequenced sample was peripheral blood, taken in the second trimester of pregnancy. These receptors all stem from a female donor with multiple sclerosis, enrolled in a pregnancy study.

V gene TRBV5-6 combines with J gene TRBJ2-7, with TRBD2 as a possible D gene (6 bases). Trimming pared 4 bases from V and 6 bases from J, leaving 17 bases between. Looked up from germline, CDR1 is SGHDT and CDR2 is YYEEEE. There are 14 residues in the CDR3. The CDR3 here is CASSPVPGGGEQYF. CDR3 nucleotide sequence: TGTGCCAGCAGCCCGGTTCCCGGGGGAGGCGAGCAGTACTTC.

The chain carries TRBV2 and TRBJ1-2, with 8 bases identical to TRBD1. With V trimmed by 7 bases and J by 6 bases, 13 bases remained unmatched. The CDR3 runs to 15 residues. Germline V gene data show CDR1 as SNHLY and CDR2 as FYNNEI. The CDR3 nucleotides are TGTGCCAGCAAGGGGACAGGCCCACTTAGGGATGGCTACACCTTC. This codes for CASKGTGPLRDGYTF. Using reference TRBV2 and TRBJ1-2 for the parts outside the CDR3, the full variable domain is EPEVTQTPSHQVTQMGQEVILRCVPISNHLYFYWYRQILGQKVEFLVSFYNNEISEKSEIFDDQFSVERPDGSNFTLKIRSTKLEDSAMYFCASKGTGPLRDGYTFGSGTRLTVV.

V gene TRBV19 combines with J gene TRBJ1-5; 10 nucleotides agree with TRBD1. CDR1 and CDR2 (germline): LNHDA, SQIVND (reference sequence). The CDR3 totals 14 residues. V trimming: 5 bases; J trimming: 5 bases; junction bases outside the gene matches: 3. The CDR3 nucleotides are TGTGCCAGTAGTGGGGGACAGGGGTATCAGCCCCAGCATTTT. This translates into CASSGGQGYQPQHF.

The chain carries TRBV5-1 and TRBJ2-1, with 7 positions matching TRBD2. J was trimmed by 7 bases and V by 3 bases; bases with no gene match: 10. Germline CDR1 reads SGHRS; CDR2 reads YFSETQ. The CDR3 spans 15 residues. The CDR3 loop reads CASSSPGGRGNEQFF. CDR3 nucleotides: TGCGCCAGCAGCTCCCCCGGCGGGAGAGGGAATGAGCAGTTCTTC.

J is TRBJ2-7 and V is TRBV27; D possibly corresponds to TRBD1 (5 bases). Germline-derived CDR1 and CDR2 are MNHEY and SMNVEV (reference sequence). The CDR3 is 15 amino acids. The ends were cut back, 5 bases at V and 0 bases at J, with 14 bases in the middle. The DNA of the CDR3 is TGTGCCAGCAGTCAGGGCCCCCTTAGCTCCTACGAGCAGTACTTC. Residues: CASSQGPLSSYEQYF.

The chain recombines TRBV5-4 with TRBJ2-7; D possibly corresponds to TRBD1 (5 bases). This CDR3 region has 15 residues. CDR1 is SGHNT and CDR2 is YYREEE in the germline V gene (reference sequence). The V gene lost 4 bases and the J gene lost 6 bases, with 20 bases spanning the gap. CDR3 region: CASSISQGTLSEQYF. For the CDR3, the DNA is TGTGCCAGCAGCATTTCTCAGGGTACCCTTTCCGAGCAGTACTTC.

The gene calls are TRBV5-6 and TRBJ2-5, with 9 bases matching TRBD2. The J segment lost 4 bases and the V segment lost 2 bases, leaving 15 bases of the junction unmatched. The CDR3 loop spans 18 amino acids. Germline loops: CDR1 SGHDT, CDR2 YYEEEE. The CDR3 reads CASSFGGFSGSLSETQYF. The CDR3, as DNA: TGTGCCAGCAGCTTTGGGGGGTTTAGCGGGAGTCTTTCAGAGACCCAGTACTTC.

The CDR3 sequence: CASSRNTVSYEQYF. In DNA, the CDR3 is TGTGCCAGCAGCCGAAACACAGTCTCCTACGAGCAGTACTTC. The chain joins TRBV14 to TRBJ2-7; D gene uncertain. CDR1 is SGHDN, CDR2 FVKESK, per germline. V was clipped by 4 bases and J by 0 bases, with 10 bases between them. This CDR3 contains 14 residues. Looking up the rest from reference TRBV14 and TRBJ2-7 gives the full variable domain: EAGVTQFPSHSVIEKGQTVTLRCDPISGHDNLYWYRRVMGKEIKFLLHFVKESKQDESGMPNNRFLAERTGGTYSTLKVQPAELEDSGVYFCASSRNTVSYEQYFGPGTRLTVT.

The chain carries TRBV5-8 and TRBJ1-4, with 10 bases lining up with TRBD1. The CDR3 sequence is 15 residues long. V was clipped by 4 bases and J by 8 bases; unmatched bases: 8. Germline CDR1 SGHTS, CDR2 YDEGEE. Here the CDR3 reads CASSADRGRTEKLFF. The CDR3, as DNA: TGTGCCAGCAGCGCTGACAGGGGGCGGACCGAAAAACTGTTTTTT.

The chain uses TRBV15 and TRBJ2-7, with D possibly TRBD2 on 6 matching bases. V gave up 3 bases and J gave up 3 bases, with 9 bases separating them. This CDR3 comprises 13 residues. The germline CDR1 and CDR2 sequences are LNHNV and YYDKDF (reference sequence). This chain's CDR3 is CATSRDYYYEQYF. The CDR3 nucleotides are TGTGCCACCAGCAGGGACTACTACTACGAGCAGTACTTC.